Listed below are T cell receptor beta chains from one sample, sequenced in a study of tumor and adjacent non-tumor tissue in lung cancer. Using its own MiXCR run on the multiplex PCR reads, TCRdb lists one record per CDR3 protein. This sample has 200,000 to 250,000 distinct CDR3 sequences, with 71% found just once. The sequenced sample consisted of lung tumor tissue. All receptors derive from a man in his 60s with non-small cell lung cancer. CDR3s include the opening cysteine and the closing phenylalanine or tryptophan. The D gene is left open where the match is weak. Size tells how often a clone was seen (once, few, many) or the class of an expanded clone, and some rows leave it out.

V gene	clone size	D gene	J gene	CDR3 DNA	CDR3 protein
TRBV5-1	-	-	TRBJ2-3	TGCGCCAGCATGCGGGCAGATACGCAGTATTTT	CASMRADTQYF
TRBV28	-	-	TRBJ1-6	TGTGCCAGCAGTTTCTCTAGGGGTAGGTCACCCCTCCACTTT	CASSFSRGRSPLHF
TRBV10-2	-	-	TRBJ2-3	TGCGCCAGCAGAGTAGCGGAGAGCACAGATACGCAGTATTTT	CASRVAESTDTQYF
TRBV6-5	many	-	TRBJ1-2	TGTGCCAGCAGTTCTCGACAGGCTAAATATGGCTACACCTTC	CASSSRQAKYGYTF
TRBV6-5	-	TRBD2	TRBJ2-1	TGTGCCAGCAGTTCGGCACTAGCGGGAGGGCCCTTTTATGATGAGCAGTTCTTC	CASSSALAGGPFYDEQFF
TRBV28	-	TRBD2	TRBJ2-7	TGTGCCAGCAGGTCTAGCGGGCGTGGGTACGAGCAGTACTTC	CASRSSGRGYEQYF
TRBV13	-	-	TRBJ2-1	TGTGCCAGCAGCCGATCGTGGAACTCCTACAATGGGCAGTTCTTC	CASSRSWNSYNGQFF
TRBV6-2/TRBV6-3	-	-	TRBJ2-1	TGTGCCAGCATTTATAGATTCGGGAGCCGGGGTGAGCAGTTCTTC	CASIYRFGSRGEQFF
TRBV20-1	-	TRBD2	TRBJ2-7	TGCAGTGCTAGAGATCTAAGCGGGGGGCAATCTCACCGGTACGAGCAGTACTTC	CSARDLSGGQSHRYEQYF
TRBV11-3	-	-	TRBJ1-1	TGTGCCAGTAGCTTAGATGGACTCGTCGAGCAGACGAACACTGATGCTTTCTTT	CASSLDGLVEQTNTDAFF
TRBV20-1	-	-	TRBJ1-2	TGCAATGCTAGAATGGAAGGGGTGGCAGGCTACACCTTC	CNARMEGVAGYTF
TRBV11-3	-	-	TRBJ1-1	TGTGCCAGCAGATCCCTTTCGAACTCTGAAGCTTTCTTT	CASRSLSNSEAFF
TRBV11-2	-	-	TRBJ2-1	TGTGCCATCAGCGATCATGGGGCCCAAAGCTCCTACAATGAGCAGTTCTTC	CAISDHGAQSSYNEQFF
TRBV29-1	few	TRBD2	TRBJ2-5	TGCAGCGTGGCTAGCGGGAGGCCTTTTGGGACCCAGTACTTC	CSVASGRPFGTQYF
TRBV14	few	-	TRBJ1-1	TGTGCCAGCAGCCAAGGTTGGGGAAGGGAAGCTTTCTTT	CASSQGWGREAFF
TRBV20-1	-	-	TRBJ2-7	TGCAGTGCTAGAGAAGACGGCCACAAGCAGTACTTC	CSAREDGHKQYF
TRBV4-3	many	-	TRBJ1-4	TGCGCCAGCAGCCAAGATCCCCCCCCGAGTGGTAGTGAACTGTTTTTT	CASSQDPPPSGSELFF
TRBV20-1	-	-	TRBJ1-2	TGCAATGCCGCAGGGCGGACATATGGCTACACCTTC	CNAAGRTYGYTF
TRBV6-1	many	-	TRBJ1-1	TGTGCCAGCAGTGAAGCTGGGCGCCCTAACACTGAAGCTTTCTTT	CASSEAGRPNTEAFF
TRBV20-1	many	-	TRBJ2-7	TGCAGTGCTAGCCCGGGACCTACCTACGAGCAGTACTTC	CSASPGPTYEQYF
TRBV4-1	-	-	TRBJ2-1	TGCGCCAGCAGCCAGGGGACCCTCTACAATGAGCAGTTCTTC	CASSQGTLYNEQFF
TRBV6-2/TRBV6-3	-	TRBD1	TRBJ2-7	TGTGCCAGCAGCGGTTTACAGGGGCCCATCTCCCACGAGCAGTACTTC	CASSGLQGPISHEQYF
TRBV12-3/TRBV12-4	-	-	TRBJ1-4	TGTGCCAGCAGGAAGGAGGGTGAAAAACTGTTTTTT	CASRKEGEKLFF
TRBV5-6	few	-	TRBJ2-3	TGCGCCAGCAGCTTGTTCAGGGCAGGCACAGATACGCAGTATTTT	CASSLFRAGTDTQYF
TRBV20-1	once	-	TRBJ2-1	TGCAGTGATCCACTACAGGCAATGCGCGAGCAGTTCTTC	CSDPLQAMREQFF
TRBV10-1	many	TRBD2	TRBJ2-1	TGCGCCAGCAGTGGACTAGCGGCCTACAATGAGCAGTTCTTC	CASSGLAAYNEQFF
TRBV20-1	-	-	TRBJ1-5	TGCAGTACCCTCGCGGGTCGGGTCAACCAGCCCCAACATTTT	CSTLAGRVNQPQHF
TRBV5-4	-	-	TRBJ2-1	TGTGCCAGCAGCTTGTCGGGGACACGTATCGGAAATGAGCATTTCTTC	CASSLSGTRIGNEHFF
TRBV5-4	-	TRBD2	TRBJ2-1	TGTGTCAGCACCGGAGGACTAGCGGGGGATGGGCAGTTCTTC	CVSTGGLAGDGQFF
TRBV20-1	-	TRBD1	TRBJ2-5	TGCGGTGCCCCGGACAGGGTGAGAGAGACCCAGAACTTC	CGAPDRVRETQNF
TRBV12-3/TRBV12-4	many	-	TRBJ2-1	TGTGCCAGCAGTTTTGGTGGTGGTGAGCAGTTCTTC	CASSFGGGEQFF
TRBV7-3	-	TRBD2	TRBJ2-5	TGTGCCAGCAGCCCGAGAGCGGGAGAGCGAGAGACCCAGTACTTC	CASSPRAGERETQYF
TRBV30	few	-	TRBJ1-2	TGTGTCTGGAGCCTCGTGACGGACTATGGCTACACCTTC	CVWSLVTDYGYTF
TRBV30	-	-	TRBJ1-3	TGTGCCTGGAAGGGCTCTGGAAACACCATATATTTT	CAWKGSGNTIYF
TRBV11-2	-	-	TRBJ2-5	TGTGCCAGCAGCTTAGGAAAAGAGCGTACCCATAACTTC	CASSLGKERTHNF
TRBV11-2	-	-	TRBJ1-5	TGTGACAGCAGCTTAAGTCTTGATCAGTCCCAGCATTTT	CDSSLSLDQSQHF
TRBV11-3	-	-	TRBJ2-1	TGTGCCAGCAGCCTCACTAACTGGACAAGGAATGAGCGGTTCTTC	CASSLTNWTRNERFF
TRBV6-2/TRBV6-3	-	-	TRBJ1-6	TGTGCCAGCAGTTACTCGACAGGCGGCTATGGTTCACCCCTCCACTTT	CASSYSTGGYGSPLHF
TRBV20-1	-	-	TRBJ2-7	TGCAGTGCATGGAAGACAGTGGCTTCCTACGAGCAGTACTTC	CSAWKTVASYEQYF
TRBV11-2	-	-	TRBJ2-3	TGTGCCAGCAGCTTAAATCGGCCAGATACGCAGTATTTT	CASSLNRPDTQYF
TRBV4-2	many	-	TRBJ1-6	TGTGCCAGCAGCCAGGACAGAATCAACACACATAATTCACCCCTCCACTTT	CASSQDRINTHNSPLHF
TRBV11-1	-	-	TRBJ2-1	TGTGCCAGCAGCTTATTTCGATTAGAGGGAGGCAACAATGAGCAGTTCTTC	CASSLFRLEGGNNEQFF
TRBV11-2	-	-	TRBJ1-6	TGTGCTAGCAGGGGTCCGGGACATAGTGATTCAACCCTCCACTTT	CASRGPGHSDSTLHF
TRBV20-1	-	TRBD1	TRBJ1-2	TGCAGTGCTAGACGGGGACAGCCTCCTAACTATGGCTACACCTTC	CSARRGQPPNYGYTF
TRBV6-5	-	-	TRBJ1-5	TGTGCTAACAGTTATGGTACCCTAGGCAATGAGCCCCAGCATTTT	CANSYGTLGNEPQHF
TRBV11-2	-	-	TRBJ2-7	TGTGCCAGCATTTGGACATGTTACTCCTACGAGCAGTACTTC	CASIWTCYSYEQYF
TRBV11-2	few	-	TRBJ1-6	TGTGCCAGCAGCTTAGAGAGAGGCAGTATTTCACCCCTCCACTTT	CASSLERGSISPLHF
TRBV7-9	-	-	TRBJ2-7	TGTGCCAGCAGCCCAGGTGTCTACTCCTACGAGCAGTACTTC	CASSPGVYSYEQYF
TRBV11-1	few	-	TRBJ2-7	TGTGCCAGCAGCTTAATCCGGGGTTCAACCTACGAGCAATACTTC	CASSLIRGSTYEQYF
TRBV20-1	-	-	TRBJ1-3	TGCAGTGCTAGAGATGGTACGGGGGGCACCGTATATTTT	CSARDGTGGTVYF
TRBV20-1	-	TRBD1	TRBJ1-4	TGCAGTGCCCGGGACAGGGAGGTTGAAAAACTGTTTTTT	CSARDREVEKLFF
TRBV12-3/TRBV12-4	-	-	TRBJ1-1	TGTGCCAGCAAGCCGGAGAACACTGAAGCTTTATTT	CASKPENTEALF
TRBV12-3/TRBV12-4	once	-	TRBJ2-2	TGTGTCAGCAGTTTTCGGGGCGCGGGCACCGGGGAACTGTTTTTT	CVSSFRGAGTGELFF
TRBV11-2	-	-	TRBJ1-1	TGTGCTAGCAGCCCAAACCAGGACACTGAAGCTTTCTTT	CASSPNQDTEAFF
TRBV4-3	-	-	TRBJ1-1	TGCGCCAGCAGCCAAGATTTAAGTGGCAGCGGCACTGGGGCCTTCTTT	CASSQDLSGSGTGAFF
TRBV12-3/TRBV12-4	few	TRBD2	TRBJ2-1	TGTGCAGCCTCTCGGCGGGAGACTGAGCAGTTCTTC	CAASRRETEQFF
TRBV4-1	-	TRBD1	TRBJ1-5	TGTGCCAGCAGCCGCCGGGGACAGGGGGCAGGTAGCAATCAGTCCCAGCATTTT	CASSRRGQGAGSNQSQHF
TRBV11-2	many	-	TRBJ2-1	TGTGCCAGCACAAGAACCTTCTGGGGCGGGCTCGGCTCCTACAATGAGCAGTTCTTC	CASTRTFWGGLGSYNEQFF
TRBV5-1	-	-	TRBJ2-1	TGCGCCAGCAGGCCAGGGTACAATGAACAGTTCTTC	CASRPGYNEQFF